Presented here are 9 T cell receptor beta chains from one specimen sequenced in a study of technical replicates of blood from a few donors. Libraries were prepared by immunoSEQ multiplex PCR; TCRdb keeps only in-frame clonotypes and omits some of them. Here the sample spans over 50,000 clones, around nine tenths being singletons. Sequenced sample: PBMCs. The receptors shown here come from a human donor in good health. Some clones in this sample may be carry-over from other donors' samples.

The chain uses TRBV13 and TRBJ2-3, with 13 nucleotides matching TRBD2. The CDR3 sequence is 19 residues long. CDR1 and CDR2 (germline): PRHDT, FYEKMQ (reference sequence). After removal of 2 bases from V and 5 bases from J, the junction contained 13 bases not matched to a gene. CDR3 region: CASSLSETSGGTGRDTQYF. The CDR3 nucleotides read TGTGCCAGCAGCTTAAGTGAGACTAGCGGGGGGACGGGTAGAGATACGCAGTATTTT.

The rearrangement links TRBV21-1 to TRBJ2-5; the listed D gene, TRBD2, was not tested against the DNA. TRBV21-1 is annotated as a pseudogene. The CDR3 runs to 10 residues. The CDR3 DNA follows: TGTGCCAGCAGACTAGAGACCCAGTACTTC. Amino acids: CASRLETQYF.

The rearrangement links TRBV12-5 to TRBJ1-1, with D possibly being TRBD1 (6 bases). Between the trimmed V and J ends, which lost 4 bases and 0 bases, there was a span of 15 bases. CDR3 length equals 16 residues. CDR1 is LGHNT, CDR2 FRNRAP, per germline. The CDR3 spells CASGSTGRLMNTEAFF. DNA of the CDR3: TGTGCTAGTGGTTCAACAGGGCGCTTAATGAACACTGAAGCTTTCTTT.

The J gene is TRBJ1-6, the V gene TRBV5-1, with D uncertain. Looked up from germline, CDR1 is SGHRS and CDR2 is YFSETQ. With 5 bases removed from V and 3 bases from J, the gap between germline ends came to 9 bases. The CDR3 is 14 amino acids. CDR3 nucleotides: TGCGCCAGCAGGTCCCAGGACTATAATTCACCCCTCCACTTT. Translated: CASRSQDYNSPLHF.

The chain carries TRBV30 and TRBJ2-1, with no clear D. Between the trimmed V and J ends, which lost 2 bases and 9 bases, there was a span of 5 bases. Germline V lookup: CDR1 GTSNPN, CDR2 SVGIG (reference sequence). The CDR3 runs to 10 residues. CDR3 residues: CAWSFREQFF. CDR3 DNA: TGTGCCTGGAGTTTTCGTGAGCAGTTCTTC.

The V call is TRBV7-9, the J call TRBJ2-1; possible D gene TRBD2, 6 bases. Germline CDR1 is SEHNR and CDR2 is FQNEAQ (reference sequence). The CDR3 has 15 amino acids. The V end lost 2 bases, the J end lost 6 bases, and 14 bases lay between the germline ends. Here the CDR3 DNA reads TGTGCCAGCAGCTTAATGGCGGGGCCTAGCAATGAGCAGTTCTTC. As protein: CASSLMAGPSNEQFF.

The chain has TRBV7-2 and TRBJ2-3, with TRBD1 identical over 9 bases. The V gene end was trimmed by 5 bases and the J gene end by 9 bases; junction bases not matched to a gene: 6. Germline-derived CDR1 and CDR2 are SGHTA and FQGNSA. The CDR3 consists of 13 residues. In DNA form, the CDR3 reads TGTGCCAGCAGCGAACAGGGGGCGCGGACGCAGTATTTT. Residues: CASSEQGARTQYF.

The J gene is TRBJ1-1, the V gene TRBV4-1, with D tentatively TRBD1 (5 bases). The CDR3 runs 15 residues. Germline V gene data show CDR1 as MGHRA and CDR2 as YSYEKL. V was clipped by 1 base and J by 0 bases, with 9 bases between them. The CDR3 sequence is CASSQGLQVNTEAFF. DNA for the CDR3: TGCGCCAGCAGCCAAGGGCTACAGGTGAACACTGAAGCTTTCTTT.

This clone occurred once. The gene calls are TRBV5-4 and TRBJ1-2, with a weak D call TRBD1 (5 bases). Germline CDR1 SGHNT, CDR2 YYREEE (reference sequence). This CDR3 is 15 amino acids long. The V end was cut by 3 bases, the J end by 3 bases, with 15 bases between. For the CDR3, the DNA is TGTGCCAGCAGCTCCGGGCCCAAAGGGGACTATGGCTACACCTTC. Translating it yields CASSSGPKGDYGYTF.